This record covers a single T cell receptor (beta chain). These data are taken from a study of blood T cell repertoires in COVID-19. About the study: The United States, Italy and Spain were the sources of the acute and convalescent COVID-19 samples.

Produced via immunoSEQ multiplex PCR; TCRdb's table is partial and in-frame only. The repertoire holds roughly 200,000 clones, with roughly 80% as singletons. CDR3 length equals 15 residues. Germline V lookup: CDR1 LNHNV, CDR2 YYDKDF (reference sequence). The V end lost 1 base, the J end lost 0 bases, and 6 bases lay between the germline ends. The chain uses TRBV15 and TRBJ2-2; TRBD1 is a possible D gene (5 bases). The sequence was obtained from an elderly woman with acute or convalescent COVID-19. Sequencing used peripheral blood. Written as DNA, the CDR3 is TGTGCCACCAGCAGAGGGGGCGCGAACACCGGGGAGCTGTTTTTT. As protein: CATSRGGANTGELFF.